Ten or more counts support the clone carrying this T cell receptor (beta chain). The entire patient cohort was treatment-naive prior to thyroid surgery. MiXCR re-clonotyped the PCR reads for TCRdb. The table has 53,000 or so clones, roughly 22% seen once. The V gene lost 6 bases and the J gene lost 6 bases, with 18 bases spanning the gap. The CDR3 length is 15 residues. The data derive from a study of metastatic and nonmetastatic thyroid tumors. The sample consisted of blood. The sequence was obtained from a female donor with papillary thyroid cancer or a benign thyroid nodule (not recorded which). Some clones in this sample may be carry-over from other donors' samples. The V gene is TRBV12-3 or TRBV12-4, the J gene TRBJ1-5; D is perhaps TRBD1 (5 bases). The CDR3 sequence: CASSPEGQATQPQHF. The CDR3 DNA sequence: TGTGCCAGCAGCCCAGAGGGGCAGGCCACTCAGCCCCAGCATTTT.